This TCR beta chain was captured by sequencing in a study of blood T cell repertoires in COVID-19 (TCRdb year 2020). Study-wide context: The collaborator samples originated in the United States, Italy and Spain and spanned the acute and convalescent phases of COVID-19. The material from the prospective study consisted of cDNA or gDNA derived from T cells, B-cell-depleted T cells, or PBMCs. The dataset comprised deeply sampled blood TCRbeta repertoires from subjects exposed to, actively infected with, or recovered from COVID-19. The repertoires were released in a freely available public database intended as a resource for research on the immune response to SARS-CoV-2. The samples were drawn from two sources: the first 160 participants of the ongoing ImmuneRACE study, and over 950 subjects contributed by 6 global collaborators. Nearly every sample came with metadata listing a de-identified subject ID, COVID-19 status, age in years and sex. HLA class I and class II types, where available, came from metadata supplied by the sample provider rather than from assay-based typing. Study-wide conclusions, independent of this receptor: How much clinical and demographic metadata was included differed by source and by participant, and the metadata was provided uncurated.

For this clone: There is no known antigen for this receptor. No base quality information exists; no much larger clone differs at one position.

Collaborating institutions collected whole blood in K2EDTA tubes following their own protocols. For TCRbeta analysis, collaborators shipped samples as frozen whole blood, isolated PBMCs, or DNA extracted from either of those sample types. V and J are truncated by 3 bases and 4 bases respectively, leaving an intervening sequence of 12 bases. CDR1 and CDR2 are drawn from the germline V gene: MDHEN, SYDVKM. The cysteine opens and the phenylalanine closes a CDR3 of 14 amino acids. Only the CDR3 portion is preserved as DNA: 42 bases, with reading frame beginning at the first base. TCRbeta CDR3 regions were amplified from genomic DNA using the immunoSEQ Assay, a bias-controlled multiplex PCR. The published analysis was carried out like this. Within the assay, amplification of reference gene primers was used to estimate how many nucleated cells each sample contained. To quantify the absolute abundance of each unique TCRbeta CDR3 rearrangement, sequence reads were collapsed and filtered. Productive Simpson clonality was computed per sample as the square root of Simpson's diversity index over productive rearrangements. This immuneACCESS table, as held by TCRdb, lists in-frame sequences with V and J called but not all clones. Of the missing ones, under half trace to an unresolved V gene in checked studies; the others have no known cause. The D gene and trimming were derived from the DNA, and the V and J assignments and clone size from that table. The sample table contains hundreds of thousands of clones; only one count was recorded for approximately 84% of them. The ten most abundant clones make up more than 0.75% of the sample.

The sequence is built from TRBV28 and TRBJ1-2; possibly the D gene is TRBD1, per 5 matching bases. The clonotype originates from a middle-aged man with acute or convalescent COVID-19. Material: peripheral blood. The DNA is as follows: TGTGCCAGCAGTTTTGATAGGGGTGCCTATGGCTACACCTTC. The resulting protein is CASSFDRGAYGYTF.